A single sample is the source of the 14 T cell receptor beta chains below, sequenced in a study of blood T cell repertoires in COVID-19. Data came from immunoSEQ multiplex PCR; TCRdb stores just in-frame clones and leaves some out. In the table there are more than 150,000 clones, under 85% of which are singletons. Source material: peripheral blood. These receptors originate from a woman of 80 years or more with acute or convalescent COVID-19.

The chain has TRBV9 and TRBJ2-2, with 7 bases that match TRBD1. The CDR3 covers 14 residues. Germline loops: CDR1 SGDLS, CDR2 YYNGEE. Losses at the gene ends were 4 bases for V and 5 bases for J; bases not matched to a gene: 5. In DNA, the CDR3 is TGTGCCAGCAGCCCTCGGACAGGTACCGGGGAGCTGTTTTTT. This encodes CASSPRTGTGELFF.

The CDR3 bases are TGCGCCAGCAGCTTTTCAGGGGGCGCATTCTCTGGGGCCAACGTCCTGACTTTC. It is translated as CASSFSGGAFSGANVLTF. The chain joins TRBV5-1 to TRBJ2-6; 8 bases fit TRBD1. The CDR3 runs 18 residues. V shed 2 bases, J shed 0 bases, and the junction held 7 bases outside the gene matches. From germline, CDR1 is SGHRS and CDR2 YFSETQ. The full variable domain, with the rest looked up from reference TRBV5-1 and TRBJ2-6, is KAGVTQTPRYLIKTRGQQVTLSCSPISGHRSVSWYQQTPGQGLQFLFEYFSETQRNKGNFPGRFSGRQFSNSRSEMNVSTLELGDSALYLCASSFSGGAFSGANVLTFGAGSRLTVL.

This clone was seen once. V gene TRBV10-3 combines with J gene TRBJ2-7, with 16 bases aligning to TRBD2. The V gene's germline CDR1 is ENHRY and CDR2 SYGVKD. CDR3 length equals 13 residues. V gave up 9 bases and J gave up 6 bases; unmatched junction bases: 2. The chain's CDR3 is CAIGTSGRGEQYF. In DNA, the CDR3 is TGTGCCATAGGGACTAGCGGGAGGGGCGAGCAGTACTTC.

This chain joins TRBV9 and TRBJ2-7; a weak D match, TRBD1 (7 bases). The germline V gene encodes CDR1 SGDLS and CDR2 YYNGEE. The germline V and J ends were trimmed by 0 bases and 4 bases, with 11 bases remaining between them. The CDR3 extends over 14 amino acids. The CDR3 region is CASSVGQGGYEQYF. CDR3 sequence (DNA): TGTGCCAGCAGCGTAGGGCAGGGGGGTTACGAGCAGTACTTC.

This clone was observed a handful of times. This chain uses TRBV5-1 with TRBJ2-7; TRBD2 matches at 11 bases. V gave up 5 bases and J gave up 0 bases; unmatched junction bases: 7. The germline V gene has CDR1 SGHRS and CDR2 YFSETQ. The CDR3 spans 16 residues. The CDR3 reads CASRPFTSGSSYEQYF. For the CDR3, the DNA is TGCGCCAGCAGACCCTTTACTAGCGGGAGCTCCTACGAGCAGTACTTC.

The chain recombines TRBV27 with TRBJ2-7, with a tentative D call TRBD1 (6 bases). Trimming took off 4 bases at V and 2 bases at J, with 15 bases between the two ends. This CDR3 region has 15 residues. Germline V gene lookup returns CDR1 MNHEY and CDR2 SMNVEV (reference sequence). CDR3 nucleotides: TGTGCCAGCAGTTCTGACTCCGGACAGCCCTACGAGCAGTACTTC. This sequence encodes CASSSDSGQPYEQYF.

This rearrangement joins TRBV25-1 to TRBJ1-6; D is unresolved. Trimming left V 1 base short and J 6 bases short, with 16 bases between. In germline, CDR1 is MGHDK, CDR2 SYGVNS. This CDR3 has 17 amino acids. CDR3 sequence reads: CASSESLWYLSNSPLHF. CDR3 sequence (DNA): TGTGCCAGCAGTGAATCGCTATGGTATCTAAGTAATTCACCCCTCCACTTT.

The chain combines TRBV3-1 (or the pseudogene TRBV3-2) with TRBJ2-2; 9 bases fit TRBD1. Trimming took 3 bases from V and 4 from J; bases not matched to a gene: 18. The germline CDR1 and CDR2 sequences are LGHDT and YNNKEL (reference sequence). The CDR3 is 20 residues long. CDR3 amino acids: CASSHQGGVSTGGITGELFF. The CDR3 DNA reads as TGTGCCAGCAGCCATCAAGGTGGGGTCTCTACAGGGGGCATCACCGGGGAGCTGTTTTTT.

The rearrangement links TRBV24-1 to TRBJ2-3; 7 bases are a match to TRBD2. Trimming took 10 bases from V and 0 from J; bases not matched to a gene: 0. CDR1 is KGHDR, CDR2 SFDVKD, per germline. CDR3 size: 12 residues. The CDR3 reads CATGGSTDTQYF. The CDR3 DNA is TGTGCCACGGGGGGGAGCACAGATACGCAGTATTTT.

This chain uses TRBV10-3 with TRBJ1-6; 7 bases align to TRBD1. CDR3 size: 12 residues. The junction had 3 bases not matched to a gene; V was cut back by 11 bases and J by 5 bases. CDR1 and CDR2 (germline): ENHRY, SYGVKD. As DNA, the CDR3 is TGTGCCGTCGGGACAGATAATTCACCCCTCCACTTT. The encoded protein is CAVGTDNSPLHF.

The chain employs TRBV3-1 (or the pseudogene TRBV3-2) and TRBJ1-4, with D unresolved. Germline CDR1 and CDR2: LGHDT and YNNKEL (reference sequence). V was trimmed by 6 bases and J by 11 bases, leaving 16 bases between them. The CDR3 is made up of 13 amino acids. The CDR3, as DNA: TGTGCCAGCAGTTCGGGGAATCGATTGAAACTGTTTTTT. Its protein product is CASSSGNRLKLFF.

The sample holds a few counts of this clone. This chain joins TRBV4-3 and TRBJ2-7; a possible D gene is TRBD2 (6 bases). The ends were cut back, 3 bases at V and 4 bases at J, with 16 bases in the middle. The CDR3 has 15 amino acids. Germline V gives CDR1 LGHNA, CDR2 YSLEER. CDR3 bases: TGCGCCAGCAGCCAGGGGACTCCGCTTAAATACGAGCAGTACTTC. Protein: CASSQGTPLKYEQYF.

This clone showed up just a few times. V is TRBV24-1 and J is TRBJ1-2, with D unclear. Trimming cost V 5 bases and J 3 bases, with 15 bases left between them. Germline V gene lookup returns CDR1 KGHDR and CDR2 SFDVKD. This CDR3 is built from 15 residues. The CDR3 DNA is TGTGCCACCAGTGCTTCCGGGGTGGGCGACTATGGCTACACCTTC. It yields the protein CATSASGVGDYGYTF.

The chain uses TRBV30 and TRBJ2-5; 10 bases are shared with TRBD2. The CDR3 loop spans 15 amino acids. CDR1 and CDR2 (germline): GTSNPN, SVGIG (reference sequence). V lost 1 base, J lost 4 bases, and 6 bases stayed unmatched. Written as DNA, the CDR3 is TGTGCCTGGAGTGCCGCCCGACTAGCGGGAGAGACCCAGTACTTC. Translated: CAWSAARLAGETQYF.